The 6 T cell receptor beta chains listed next were all sequenced from one sample in a study of Tregs in tolerant kidney transplant recipients (dated by TCRdb to about 2019). Libraries were prepared through the immunoSEQ multiplex PCR assay. Entries here come from immuneACCESS through TCRdb and include only in-frame sequences with V and J called. Some clones fail to appear in such tables; in the studies checked, an unresolved V gene covers under half of the shortfall, and the cause of the remainder is unknown. This sample's table carries roughly 4,900 clones. Approximately 7% of the sample is taken by the ten largest. The transplants used related donors with nonmyeloablative bone marrow transplantation, and mixed chimerism in the human trials was transient. This material consisted of CD4+ T cells from blood (PBMCs), taken around 14 months after the transplant. Every receptor here comes from a human patient who received a combined kidney and bone marrow transplant. After a transplant, some T cells may be of graft donor origin.

This clone counts as medium-sized by frequency. The CDR3 goes on 3 residues after the read ends, and that part is filled in from the germline J gene. The genes are TRBV7-2 and TRBJ1-2; D unclear. The CDR3 totals 13 residues. V was pared by 4 bases and J by 2 bases, with 8 bases between. CDR1 SGHTA and CDR2 FQGNSA come from the germline V gene. This CDR3 is CASSSTTNYGYTF. The covered CDR3 bases are TGTGCCAGCAGCTCCACGACAAACTATGGC.

The CDR3 reads CASSLNRGQSPLHF. CDR3 DNA (partial): TGTGCCAGCAGCTTAAACAGGGGTCAGTCACCC. The chain uses TRBV7-2 and TRBJ1-6; 7 nucleotides line up with TRBD1. The CDR3 end falls 3 residues outside the read, so it is completed with the germline J gene. V was clipped by 2 bases and J by 10 bases; unmatched bases: 5. CDR3 size: 14 residues. The germline CDR1 and CDR2 sequences are SGHTA and FQGNSA.

The sequenced CDR3 bases are TGTGCCAGCAGTTCAGGGCAGGGTTTACGCTCTGGAAACACC. Translation gives CASSSGQGLRSGNT. The whole CDR3 protein is CASSSGQGLRSGNTIYF. The chain has TRBV28 and TRBJ1-3, with D perhaps TRBD1 (5 bases). The read ends 3 residues early relative to the CDR3; the germline J gene fills the gap. The CDR3 consists of 17 residues. The germline V gene encodes CDR1 MDHEN and CDR2 SYDVKM. V was shortened by 4 bases and J by 0 bases, with 16 bases between the two germline ends. The variable domain in full, completed from reference TRBV28 and TRBJ1-3, reads DVKVTQSSRYLVKRTGEKVFLECVQDMDHENMFWYRQDPGLGLRLIYFSYDVKMKEKGDIPEGYSVSREKKERFSLILESASTNQTSMYLCASSSGQGLRSGNTIYFGEGSWLTVV.

A word on this clone: The CDR3 goes on 3 residues after the read ends, and that part is filled in from the germline J gene. The genes are TRBV29-1 and TRBJ2-7, with D possibly matching TRBD1 (5 bases). Per germline, CDR1 SQVTM and CDR2 ANQGSEA. This CDR3 spans 12 amino acids. V lost 4 bases to trimming and J lost 6 bases, with 13 bases between them. The CDR3 DNA, read in part, is TGCAGCGTTGCCAGGGTGGTGGGCGAG. This encodes CSVARVVGE. In full, the CDR3 is CSVARVVGEQYF.

With respect to this clone: The read falls 3 residues short of the CDR3 end, and the missing part is taken from the germline J gene. V usage is TRBV6-4 and J usage is TRBJ1-2; tentative D call: TRBD1 (5 bases). The CDR3 runs to 14 residues. The V end was cut by 5 bases, the J end by 2 bases, with 12 bases between. Germline CDR1 reads MRHNA; CDR2 reads SNTAGT. CDR3 in amino acids: CASSSFQGNYGYTF. The sequenced part of the CDR3 DNA is TGTGCCAGCAGTTCCTTTCAGGGAAACTATGGC.

With respect to this clone: The read terminates 3 residues ahead of where the CDR3 ends, so the germline J gene completes it. This chain joins TRBV11-3 and TRBJ2-5; 10 nucleotides align to TRBD2. The V gene's germline CDR1 is SGHNT and CDR2 YENEEA. This CDR3 is built from 14 residues. The junction had 3 bases not matched to a gene; V was cut back by 5 bases and J by 3 bases. This CDR3 is CASSAGLAEETQYF. The CDR3 DNA, read in part, is TGTGCCAGCAGCGCCGGACTAGCGGAAGAGACC.